This is a list of T cell receptor beta chains from one sample in a study of T cells in localized non-small cell lung cancer. Sequencing used immunoSEQ multiplex PCR; TCRdb keeps in-frame clones, though not all of them. Among 23,000 or so clones, 89% were seen once, and the ten largest hold roughly 20%. The sequenced sample was peripheral blood, obtained before any cancer treatment. Receptor source: a man between 40 and 75 years old with stage I squamous cell lung carcinoma. CDR3s include the opening cysteine and the closing phenylalanine or tryptophan. The order of the fields is V gene, D gene, clone size, J gene, CDR3 protein, CDR3 DNA. D genes are given only for firm matches. The size field is filled for only some rows; it gives once, few, many or a size class.

>TRBV9|TRBD2|.|TRBJ2-3
CASSVYAGGPGDTQYF
TGTGCCAGCAGCGTTTACGCGGGGGGGCCGGGTGATACGCAGTATTTT
>TRBV5-3|TRBD1|.|TRBJ1-3
CARSCHRQGGNTIYF
TGTGCCAGAAGCTGCCACCGACAGGGGGGAAACACCATATATTTT
>TRBV18|.|once|TRBJ2-1
CASSPGQLGEQFF
TGTGCCAGCTCACCTGGACAGCTCGGGGAGCAGTTCTTC
>TRBV27|TRBD1|once|TRBJ1-6
CASSSSGTGIYNSPLHF
TGTGCCAGCAGTTCCTCGGGGACAGGGATCTATAATTCACCCCTCCACTTT
>TRBV6-1|TRBD1|.|TRBJ1-1
CASKVDREAFF
TGTGCCAGCAAGGTGGACAGGGAAGCTTTCTTT
>TRBV7-2|TRBD2|.|TRBJ2-3
CASSPGLAAQTQYF
TGTGCCAGCAGCCCCGGACTAGCGGCCCAGACGCAGTATTTT
>TRBV28|TRBD1|.|TRBJ1-2
CASSLDRVYGYTF
TGTGCCAGCAGCCTGGACAGGGTCTATGGCTACACCTTC
>TRBV7-2|TRBD1|once|TRBJ1-6
CASSLRIPGTGSNSPLHF
TGTGCCAGCAGCTTAAGAATCCCCGGGACAGGAAGTAATTCACCCCTCCACTTT
>TRBV19|.|few|TRBJ2-2
CASSTRPDTGELFF
TGTGCCAGTAGTACCCGACCCGACACCGGGGAGCTGTTTTTT
>TRBV28|.|.|TRBJ2-6
CASSFSGANVLTF
TGTGCCAGCAGTTTCTCCGGGGCCAACGTCCTGACTTTC
>TRBV2|.|.|TRBJ1-2
CASTIAGYTF
TGTGCCAGCACTATAGCGGGCTACACCTTC
>TRBV18|TRBD2|.|TRBJ2-3
CASSPRTSGGMVETDTQYF
TGTGCCAGCTCACCTCGGACTAGCGGGGGGATGGTGGAGACAGATACGCAGTATTTT
>TRBV19|.|.|TRBJ1-4
CASSMLANEKLFF
TGTGCCAGTAGTATGTTAGCTAATGAAAAACTGTTTTTT
>TRBV18|.|.|TRBJ2-5
CASSPPSVETQYF
TGTGCCAGCTCACCACCATCAGTAGAGACCCAGTACTTC
>TRBV30|.|.|TRBJ2-1
CAALLGVPGYNEQFF
TGTGCTGCCCTTCTGGGGGTACCTGGATACAATGAGCAGTTCTTC
>TRBV5-1|TRBD1|once|TRBJ2-1
CASSWGAGTGYLSYNEQFF
TGCGCCAGCAGCTGGGGTGCCGGGACAGGGTATTTGTCCTACAATGAGCAGTTCTTC
>TRBV28|TRBD1|.|TRBJ2-3
CASTQAGTGADTQYF
TGTGCCAGCACCCAAGCCGGGACAGGGGCGGATACGCAGTATTTT
>TRBV5-6|.|.|TRBJ1-4
CASSQSSLRPNEKLFF
TGTGCCAGCAGTCAATCGTCGCTACGCCCGAATGAAAAACTGTTTTTT
>TRBV11-2|.|.|TRBJ2-1
CASSLERNEQFF
TGTGCCAGCAGCTTAGAACGGAATGAGCAGTTCTTC
>TRBV13|.|.|TRBJ2-7
CASSLGVEQYF
TGTGCCAGCAGCCTGGGTGTTGAGCAGTACTTC
>TRBV27|.|few|TRBJ1-2
CASSLTSNYGYTF
TGTGCCAGCAGCTTGACATCTAACTATGGCTACACCTTC
>TRBV13|.|.|TRBJ1-2
CASSFEGDRGAYGYTF
TGTGCCAGCAGCTTCGAGGGAGATCGGGGGGCCTATGGCTACACCTTC
>TRBV4-1|.|.|TRBJ1-2
CASSQDERSGNYGYTF
TGCGCCAGCAGCCAAGACGAAAGGTCCGGTAACTATGGCTACACCTTC
>TRBV18|TRBD1|.|TRBJ2-2
CATRTGLTGELFF
TGTGCCACCAGGACAGGCCTCACCGGGGAGCTGTTTTTT
>TRBV9|.|.|TRBJ2-7
CASSDDYQTSEQYF
TGTGCCAGCAGCGACGACTACCAGACTTCCGAGCAGTACTTC
>TRBV28|.|.|TRBJ1-6
CASSLGGNSYNSPLHF
TGTGCCAGCAGTTTAGGGGGAAACTCCTATAATTCACCCCTCCACTTT
>TRBV2|.|.|TRBJ1-3
CASSVRGNIPGNTIYF
TGTGCCAGCAGTGTTAGGGGAAACATCCCTGGAAACACCATATATTTT
>TRBV19|.|.|TRBJ1-6
CASNSGLRSYNSPLHF
TGTGCCAGTAATTCGGGGCTGAGGTCCTATAATTCACCCCTCCACTTT
>TRBV7-2|.|.|TRBJ2-6
CASRLGLSGANVLTF
TGTGCCAGCAGGTTGGGTCTCTCTGGGGCCAACGTCCTGACTTTC
>TRBV9|.|.|TRBJ2-3
CASSVSGGGTDTQYF
TGTGCCAGCAGCGTATCGGGGGGCGGGACAGATACGCAGTATTTT
>TRBV5-4|.|.|TRBJ1-4
CASSIRGKGDEKLFF
TGTGCCAGCAGCATCCGCGGTAAAGGCGATGAAAAACTGTTTTTT
>TRBV9|.|.|TRBJ2-3
CASSVGVADTQYF
TGTGCCAGCAGCGTAGGGGTTGCCGATACGCAGTATTTT
>TRBV19|.|.|TRBJ2-2
CASSLGIFNTGELFF
TGTGCCAGTAGTCTGGGGATATTTAACACCGGGGAGCTGTTTTTT
>TRBV5-6|.|.|TRBJ2-2
CASSLSGVALGVELFF
TGTGCCAGCAGCTTAAGTGGAGTAGCGCTAGGGGTGGAGCTGTTTTTT
>TRBV11-2|TRBD1|.|TRBJ1-5
CASSSTGVNQPQHF
TGTGCCAGCAGCTCGACAGGGGTCAATCAGCCCCAGCATTTT
>TRBV18|.|.|TRBJ2-7
CASSPRTSYEQYF
TGTGCCAGCTCACCACGAACCTCCTACGAGCAGTACTTC
>TRBV5-6|.|.|TRBJ1-4
CASSPGGTNEKLFF
TGTGCCAGCAGCCCAGGAGGCACTAATGAAAAACTGTTTTTT
>TRBV5-1|.|.|TRBJ2-1
CASSYFSNEQFF
TGCGCCAGCAGTTATTTTAGCAATGAGCAGTTCTTC
>TRBV7-9|TRBD2|few|TRBJ2-5
CASSASLAAQETQYF
TGTGCCAGCAGCGCCTCCCTAGCGGCGCAAGAGACCCAGTACTTC
>TRBV19|.|once|TRBJ2-1
CASSIDVLGAIYNEQFF
TGTGCCAGTAGTATCGACGTTTTGGGGGCAATCTACAATGAGCAGTTCTTC
>TRBV9|TRBD1|.|TRBJ1-2
CASSVGTGIYGYTF
TGTGCCAGCAGCGTAGGGACAGGAATCTATGGCTACACCTTC
>TRBV2|.|once|TRBJ1-4
CASSEGGGEKLFF
TGTGCCAGCAGTGAAGGGGGGGGTGAAAAACTGTTTTTT
>TRBV19|.|.|TRBJ1-3
CASSIAHGAPGNTIYF
TGTGCCAGTAGTATAGCCCACGGGGCCCCTGGAAACACCATATATTTT
>TRBV7-3|TRBD1|.|TRBJ2-3
CASSATGGRTLTDTQYF
TGTGCCAGCAGCGCCACAGGGGGACGTACACTCACAGATACGCAGTATTTT
>TRBV28|.|.|TRBJ2-6
CASSAAGGANVLTF
TGTGCCAGCTCAGCAGCTGGGGGGGCCAACGTCCTGACTTTC
>TRBV19|.|once|TRBJ1-2
CASSTDGYGYTF
TGTGCCAGTAGTACGGACGGCTATGGCTACACCTTC
>TRBV19|.|.|TRBJ1-1
CASSISPFMNTEAFF
TGTGCCAGTAGCATTTCCCCTTTCATGAACACTGAAGCTTTCTTT
>TRBV6-5|.|.|TRBJ1-3
CASQGGTGNTIYF
TGTGCCAGCCAAGGGGGGACTGGAAACACCATATATTTT